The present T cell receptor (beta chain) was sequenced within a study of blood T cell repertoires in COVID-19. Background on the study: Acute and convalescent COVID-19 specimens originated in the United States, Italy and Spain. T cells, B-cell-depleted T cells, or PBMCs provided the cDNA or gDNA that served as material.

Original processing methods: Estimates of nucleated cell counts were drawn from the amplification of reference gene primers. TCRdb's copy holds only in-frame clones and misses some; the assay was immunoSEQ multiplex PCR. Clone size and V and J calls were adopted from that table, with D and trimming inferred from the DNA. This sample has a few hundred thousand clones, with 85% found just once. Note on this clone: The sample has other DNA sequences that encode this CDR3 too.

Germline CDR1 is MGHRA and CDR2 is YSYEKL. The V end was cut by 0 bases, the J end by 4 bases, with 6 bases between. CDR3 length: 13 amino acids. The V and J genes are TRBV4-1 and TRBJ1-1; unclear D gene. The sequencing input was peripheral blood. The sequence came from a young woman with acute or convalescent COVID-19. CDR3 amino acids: CASSQDRGTEAFF. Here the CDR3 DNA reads TGCGCCAGCAGCCAAGATCGGGGCACTGAAGCTTTCTTT.